The rows below give T cell receptor beta chains drawn from one sample of a study of shared clonotypes between healthy human individuals. Clones were read by immunoSEQ multiplex PCR, and TCRdb kept only the in-frame ones, dropping some. Of some 1,400,000 clones in the sample, roughly 96% are singletons; the top ten hold 0.95% to 1.5%. Source material: naive CD4+ T cells sorted from blood. These receptors came from a young man in good health. Each CDR3 is given with its conserved first and last residue. The order of the fields is J gene, V gene, CDR3 protein.

>TRBJ2-2|TRBV4-2
CASSQELNRAGGFTGELFF
>TRBJ1-2|TRBV29-1
CSVDRTVYTF
>TRBJ2-2|TRBV7-9
CASSLGLDTGELFF
>TRBJ2-7|TRBV28
CASNKNDWTELTYEQYF
>TRBJ1-5|TRBV19
CASSSHTGTGAASQPQHF
>TRBJ2-7|TRBV5-1
CASSLTAKPYEQYF
>TRBJ2-5|TRBV5-1
CASSSGQTQETQYF
>TRBJ2-7|TRBV28
CASSLYLAVSYEQYF
>TRBJ1-5|TRBV27
CASSFRTGGKAANQPQHF
>TRBJ2-3|TRBV27
CASSLSFRISTDTQYF
>TRBJ2-6|TRBV28
CASRVPQAGGSGANVLTF
>TRBJ1-2|TRBV2
CASSEALTGIRGYGYTF
>TRBJ2-1|TRBV5-1
CASSLGQGPNEQFF
>TRBJ2-2|TRBV7-7
CASSASGRASSGELFF
>TRBJ2-1|TRBV27
CASSLGTSGRGNEQFF
>TRBJ1-4|TRBV28
CASSPDRVSNEKLFF
>TRBJ2-7|TRBV14
CASSATGKTYEQYF